Below are 18 T cell receptor beta chains sequenced from a single sample in a study of regulatory T cells in long-lasting Graves disease. The time point: newly diagnosed GD, antithyroid drugs for less than 3 months. Generation of the TCR library employed RNA extracted from PBMCs. HTBI primers from iRepertoire and Arm-PCR of CDR3 regions yielded the TCR beta libraries. TCRdb recomputed calls from the multiplex PCR reads with MiXCR, one row per CDR3 protein. The data hold approximately 440,000 distinct CDR3 sequences, with under 20% observed a single time. This sample was shared with a second study, whose subject was T cells in Graves' hyperthyroidism and ophthalmopathy.

Sequences were derived from peripheral blood mononuclear cells (PBMCs), sampled at new diagnosis, from a patient treated with antithyroid drugs. The receptors stem from a middle-aged man with Graves disease.

This clonotype was found once. The chain is built from TRBV19 and TRBJ2-3; TRBD2 matches 9 bases. Germline trimming cut 1 base from V and 4 bases from J; bases unmatched to any gene: 9. Germline lookup yields CDR1 LNHDA and CDR2 SQIVND (reference sequence). The CDR3 extends over 17 amino acids. The CDR3 DNA reads as TGTGCCAGTAGTATAGGGGCTAGCGGGATCTACGCAGATACGCAGTATTTT. It encodes CASSIGASGIYADTQYF.

This clonotype was recorded many times. The chain uses TRBV30 and TRBJ2-3; 11 positions match TRBD2. Trimming took 2 bases from V and 0 from J; bases not matched to a gene: 1. CDR1 is GTSNPN, CDR2 SVGIG, per germline (reference sequence). The CDR3 is 15 residues long. CDR3 DNA sequence: TGTGCCTGGAGTCGACTAGCGGGAAGCACAGATACGCAGTATTTT. Protein product: CAWSRLAGSTDTQYF.

This clonotype has a handful of counts. V gene TRBV29-1 combines with J gene TRBJ1-1, with 7 positions matching TRBD1. This CDR3 has 15 amino acids. CDR1 is SQVTM and CDR2 is ANQGSEA in the germline V gene. The ends lost 4 bases at V and 4 bases at J; junction bases unmatched: 12. CDR3 in amino acids: CSVVGTDKGGTEAFF. DNA of the CDR3: TGCAGCGTTGTTGGGACAGACAAGGGCGGCACTGAAGCTTTCTTT.

The rearrangement uses TRBV29-1 and TRBJ2-2; a possible D gene is TRBD2 (5 bases). This CDR3 spans 13 amino acids. CDR1 is SQVTM, CDR2 ANQGSEA, per germline. The V and J ends lost 7 bases and 2 bases respectively, with 11 bases between them. CDR3: CSAADYNTGELFF. CDR3 nucleotide sequence: TGCAGCGCTGCCGACTACAACACCGGGGAGCTGTTTTTT.

This clonotype was found many times. The chain joins TRBV5-1 to TRBJ2-3, with TRBD2 matching over 11 bases. Per the germline V gene, CDR1 is SGHRS and CDR2 is YFSETQ. The CDR3 contains 16 residues. Losses at the gene ends were 0 bases for V and 6 bases for J; bases not matched to a gene: 6. CDR3 bases: TGCGCCAGCAGCTTGGCACTAGCGGGAGAATGGGATACGCAGTATTTT. It translates to CASSLALAGEWDTQYF.

This clonotype was seen ten or more times. The chain joins TRBV7-9 to TRBJ2-7; 7 bases are shared with TRBD2. The CDR3 extends over 16 amino acids. J was trimmed by 2 bases and V by 5 bases; bases with no gene match: 12. Germline values: CDR1 SEHNR, CDR2 FQNEAQ (reference sequence). The CDR3: CASSTRGGGRTYEQYF. The CDR3, as DNA: TGTGCCAGCAGCACCCGGGGCGGGGGTCGGACCTACGAGCAGTACTTC.

This clonotype was seen at least ten times. This CDR3 reads CASRLAGGPNEQFF. CDR3 DNA: TGTGCCAGCAGGTTAGCGGGAGGACCCAATGAGCAGTTCTTC. The rearrangement joins TRBV2 to TRBJ2-1; 10 bases line up with TRBD2. J gave up 6 bases and V 6 bases, and 5 bases lay outside the gene matches. CDR3 length equals 14 residues. Germline V gives CDR1 SNHLY, CDR2 FYNNEI.

This clonotype was observed a few times. This chain uses TRBV3-1 with TRBJ2-5, with D perhaps being TRBD1 or TRBD2 (5 bases each). Germline-derived CDR1 and CDR2 are LGHDT and YNNKEL (reference sequence). The CDR3 is made up of 16 amino acids. Trimming cost V 1 base and J 2 bases, with 14 bases left between them. This CDR3 reads CASSQAGQGLQETQYF. In DNA, the CDR3 is TGTGCCAGCAGCCAAGCGGGGCAGGGTTTACAAGAGACCCAGTACTTC.

This clonotype was detected many times. The CDR3 bases are TGTGCCAGCAGTTTAGGTTGGACAGGGGAGGATACGCAGTATTTT. It encodes CASSLGWTGEDTQYF. The rearrangement links TRBV12-3 or TRBV12-4 to TRBJ2-3, with 9 bases lining up with TRBD1. V lost 1 base and J lost 6; bases outside the gene matches: 5. This CDR3 comprises 15 residues.

In this sample, this clonotype turned up many times. The rearrangement links TRBV12-3 or TRBV12-4 to TRBJ2-1; unclear D gene. CDR3 size: 14 residues. V lost 0 bases and J lost 9, with 12 bases in between. The CDR3 bases are TGTGCCAGCAGTTTAGCGTCCCGGGCTTTTGAGCAGTTCTTC. It codes for CASSLASRAFEQFF.

This clonotype was counted at least ten times. The rearrangement uses TRBV5-1 and TRBJ2-5, with 13 bases matching TRBD2. Germline-derived CDR1 and CDR2 are SGHRS and YFSETQ. J was trimmed by 7 bases and V by 2 bases; bases with no gene match: 11. This CDR3 spans 17 amino acids. CDR3 in amino acids: CASSFTGLAGFSGTQYF. The CDR3 coding sequence is TGCGCCAGCAGCTTCACGGGACTAGCGGGATTCTCCGGGACCCAGTACTTC.

J is TRBJ2-2 and V is TRBV24-1; D unresolved. V lost 3 bases and J lost 5, with 9 bases in between. The CDR3 loop spans 14 amino acids. The germline V gene encodes CDR1 KGHDR and CDR2 SFDVKD. The CDR3 here is CATSDRLRTGELFF. In DNA form, the CDR3 reads TGTGCCACCAGTGATCGACTCCGGACCGGGGAGCTGTTTTTT.

This clonotype was counted at least ten times. J is TRBJ2-2 and V is TRBV12-3 or TRBV12-4; D is unresolved. Trimming shortened V by 4 bases and J by 4 bases, and 1 base separated the two germline ends. The CDR3 contains 11 residues. CDR3 sequence (DNA): TGTGCCAGCAGTTCCACCGGGGAGCTGTTTTTT. It specifies CASSSTGELFF.

This clonotype has at least ten counts. The rearrangement joins TRBV18 to TRBJ2-3, with D uncertain. V lost 2 bases, J lost 2 bases, and 5 bases lay in between. Germline V gene data show CDR1 as KGHSH and CDR2 as LQKENI. The CDR3 is 13 residues long. The CDR3 sequence is CASSPIVTDTQYF. In nucleotides, the CDR3 is TGTGCCAGCTCACCAATCGTCACAGATACGCAGTATTTT.

The chain combines TRBV7-2 with TRBJ2-2; 11 bases align to TRBD2. Germline V gene lookup returns CDR1 SGHTA and CDR2 FQGNSA. There are 16 residues in the CDR3. V lost 5 bases and J lost 4; bases outside the gene matches: 6. The CDR3 loop reads CASSLTSGSITGELFF. The CDR3 nucleotides read TGTGCCAGCAGCCTAACTAGCGGGAGTATCACCGGGGAGCTGTTTTTT. Supplemented by reference TRBV7-2 and TRBJ2-2, the full variable domain reads GAGVSQSPSNKVTEKGKDVELRCDPISGHTALYWYRQSLGQGLEFLIYFQGNSAPDKSGLPSDRFSAERTGGSVSTLTIQRTQQEDSAVYLCASSLTSGSITGELFFGEGSRLTVL.

This clonotype was observed many times. V usage is TRBV20-1 and J usage is TRBJ2-3; 14 positions match TRBD2. This CDR3 comprises 14 residues. The germline CDR1 and CDR2 sequences are DFQATT and SNEGSKA (reference sequence). The junction had 3 bases not matched to a gene; V was cut back by 6 bases and J by 4 bases. The CDR3 bases are TGCAGTGCGCCGACTAGCGGGAGGGCAGATACGCAGTATTTT. This encodes CSAPTSGRADTQYF.

Ten or more counts support this clonotype. The chain uses TRBV29-1 and TRBJ2-1; the match to TRBD1 covers 10 bases. J was trimmed by 4 bases and V by 0 bases; bases with no gene match: 6. Per the germline V gene, CDR1 is SQVTM and CDR2 is ANQGSEA. This CDR3 contains 16 residues. CDR3 in DNA: TGCAGCGTTGAAGATCCCGGGACAGGGGAATACAATGAGCAGTTCTTC. Its translation: CSVEDPGTGEYNEQFF.

This chain uses TRBV19 with TRBJ2-7, with D tentatively TRBD1 (6 bases). Trimming left V 5 bases short and J 5 bases short, with 16 bases between. CDR1 LNHDA and CDR2 SQIVND come from the germline V gene (reference sequence). The CDR3 loop spans 14 amino acids. The CDR3 DNA reads TGTGCCAGTAGTGTCAGGGGTACTATCCACGAGCAGTACTTC. Protein sequence: CASSVRGTIHEQYF. Drawing the rest from reference TRBV19 and TRBJ2-7, the complete variable domain is DGGITQSPKYLFRKEGQNVTLSCEQNLNHDAMYWYRQDPGQGLRLIYYSQIVNDFQKGDIAEGYSVSREKKESFPLTVTSAQKNPTAFYLCASSVRGTIHEQYFGPGTRLTVT.